The clone carrying this T cell receptor beta chain was detected ten times or more. What it binds is unknown. Researchers took RNA transcripts and amplified the TCR beta CDR3 regions from them. With the HTBI primer set, the TCR CDR3 went through a first round of RT-PCR. TCRdb recomputed calls from the multiplex PCR reads with MiXCR, one row per CDR3 protein. The sample carries roughly 740,000 distinct CDR3 sequences, less than 20% recorded once. Researchers defined stable Graves' hyperthyroidism as no ophthalmopathy progression within 18 months. Trimming took 4 bases from V and 0 from J, leaving 8 bases between them. The CDR3 has 13 residues. Germline CDR1 is GTSNPN and CDR2 is SVGIG (reference sequence). These data come from a study of T cells in Graves' hyperthyroidism and ophthalmopathy. For the study at large: Initial diagnosis, before any treatment, was when peripheral blood was collected.

Study outcomes and limitations: The model made its ophthalmopathy prediction, and onset followed a median approximately 7 months later.

The chain carries TRBV30 and TRBJ2-3, with D hard to call. The clonotype comes from a man between 18 and 35 years old with Graves' hyperthyroidism. Sequencing was carried out using blood. DNA of the CDR3: TGTGCCTGGACCCCCGGTAGCACAGATACGCAGTATTTT. Translating it yields CAWTPGSTDTQYF.